The clone carrying this TCR beta chain has just a few counts. These data originate in a study of T-cell reconstitution after alpha-beta-depleted transplantation in children. Unique molecular identifiers tagged the TCRbeta library. Via MiXCR, TCRdb re-called the PCR reads, giving one row per CDR3 protein. The sample carries roughly 300,000 distinct CDR3 sequences, about a tenth recorded once. Trimming took off 6 bases at V and 1 base at J, with 14 bases between the two ends. This CDR3 has 15 amino acids. Germline V gene sequence: CDR1 SEHNR, CDR2 FQNEAQ (reference sequence). The sample here was PBMCs from the stem cell graft donor, taken from the stem cell graft. The chain links TRBV7-9 to TRBJ2-3; a weak D match, TRBD2 (5 bases). The source of this sequence is a human donor who donated a stem cell graft to a child with SCID. The CDR3 region has the DNA TGTGCCAGCAGACTAGTGGTGCGCGGCACAGATACGCAGTATTTT. Amino acids: CASRLVVRGTDTQYF.